The next 7 T cell receptor beta chains were all read from a single sample in a study of shared clonotypes between healthy human individuals. Assay used: immunoSEQ multiplex PCR; TCRdb lists only in-frame clones, some missing. The data hold around 600,000 clones, with roughly 95% observed a single time. The naive CD8 fraction comprised CD45RO-negative cells positively selected for CCR7 and excluded terminally differentiated effector memory CD45RA+ cells. The source material was naive CD8+ T cells sorted from blood. The receptors were gathered from a woman aged 25 to 39 in good health.

This sequence joins TRBV19 and TRBJ2-7; TRBD1 matches at 10 bases. Germline-derived CDR1 and CDR2 are LNHDA and SQIVND (reference sequence). With 5 bases clipped from V and 5 bases from J, the junction kept 6 bases outside the gene matches. The CDR3 runs 14 residues. The CDR3, as DNA: TGTGCCAGTAGTGACCCCGGGACAGGGGACGAGCAGTACTTC. Amino acid sequence: CASSDPGTGDEQYF.

A word on this clone: Other nucleotide sequences in the sample specify the same CDR3. V usage is TRBV28 and J usage is TRBJ2-1; D is unresolved. Germline loops: CDR1 MDHEN, CDR2 SYDVKM. Between the trimmed V and J ends, which lost 2 bases and 0 bases, there was a span of 8 bases. This CDR3 is 15 amino acids long. CDR3 residues: CASSLDGSSYNEQFF. The DNA for the CDR3 is TGTGCCAGCAGTTTAGACGGCAGCTCCTACAATGAGCAGTTCTTC.

This chain uses TRBV19 with TRBJ2-2; D may be TRBD2 (5 bases). Trimming removed 7 bases from V and 5 bases from J, with 20 bases in between. Per the germline V gene, CDR1 is LNHDA and CDR2 is SQIVND (reference sequence). This CDR3 region has 16 residues. CDR3 sequence (DNA): TGTGCCAGTAAGACCCCCCCCGGGGTAGGGACCGGGGAGCTGTTTTTT. Translation: CASKTPPGVGTGELFF.

The chain employs TRBV5-6 and TRBJ1-1; D is undetermined. Germline V lookup: CDR1 SGHDT, CDR2 YYEEEE. There are 18 residues in the CDR3. V lost 0 bases, J lost 3 bases, and 21 bases lay in between. The CDR3 here is CASSLDGKEGFQDTEAFF. The DNA for the CDR3 is TGTGCCAGCAGCTTGGACGGGAAAGAGGGTTTTCAGGACACTGAAGCTTTCTTT. Variable domain in full (rest from reference TRBV5-6 and TRBJ1-1): DAGVTQSPTHLIKTRGQQVTLRCSPKSGHDTVSWYQQALGQGPQFIFQYYEEEERQRGNFPDRFSGHQFPNYSSELNVNALLLGDSALYLCASSLDGKEGFQDTEAFFGQGTRLTVV.

J is TRBJ2-7 and V is TRBV5-5; TRBD2 matches at 11 bases. The trim removed 3 bases at V and 3 bases at J, leaving 2 bases unmatched. From germline, CDR1 is SGHKS and CDR2 YYEKEE (reference sequence). The CDR3 covers 14 residues. CDR3 in DNA: TGTGCCAGCAGCTGGACTAGCGGGTACTACGAGCAGTACTTC. It codes for CASSWTSGYYEQYF.

V and J are TRBV9 and TRBJ1-2, with D unclear. Germline CDR1 reads SGDLS; CDR2 reads YYNGEE. The CDR3 runs 12 residues. Trimming removed 6 bases at V and 8 bases at J, with 14 bases between. Here the CDR3 DNA reads TGTGCCAGCAACCACGGGATGGGGGGCTACACCTTC. It encodes CASNHGMGGYTF. The full variable domain, completed using reference TRBV9 and TRBJ1-2, is DSGVTQTPKHLITATGQRVTLRCSPRSGDLSVYWYQQSLDQGLQFLIQYYNGEERAKGNILERFSAQQFPDLHSELNLSSLELGDSALYFCASNHGMGGYTFGSGTRLTVV.

The chain recombines TRBV5-4 with TRBJ2-7; 11 bases fit TRBD2. The J segment lost 2 bases and the V segment lost 5 bases, leaving 9 bases of the junction unmatched. CDR1 and CDR2 from the germline V gene are SGHNT and YYREEE (reference sequence). This CDR3 comprises 16 residues. The CDR3: CASRSSPGLAAYEQYF. In nucleotides, the CDR3 is TGTGCCAGCAGAAGTAGCCCGGGACTAGCGGCCTACGAGCAGTACTTC. The variable domain in full, with the rest retrieved from reference TRBV5-4 and TRBJ2-7, is ETGVTQSPTHLIKTRGQQVTLRCSSQSGHNTVSWYQQALGQGPQFIFQYYREEENGRGNFPPRFSGLQFPNYSSELNVNALELDDSALYLCASRSSPGLAAYEQYFGPGTRLTVT.